One and the same sample provided the 18 T cell receptor beta chains below, sequenced in a study of CD8+ T cells in alopecia areata (dated by TCRdb to about 2018). Libraries were prepared through the immunoSEQ multiplex PCR assay. RNA was extracted from all samples and reverse transcribed into cDNA as template for TCR sequencing. TCRdb took over this immuneACCESS table, retaining in-frame rearrangements with V and J assigned. Such tables are incomplete; in checked studies, under half of the missing clones stem from an unresolved V gene, and the remainder is unexplained. Here the sample has some 110,000 clones; roughly two fifths occur a single time. The ten largest clones represent about 3.1% of the sample. Sequencing was carried out using CD4+ T cells sorted from blood. These receptor sequences come from a human donor with alopecia areata.

This clone was seen more than once but under ten times. The rearrangement links TRBV5-6 to TRBJ2-1; TRBD2 matches at 13 bases. This CDR3 spans 15 amino acids. Germline V CDR1 and CDR2: SGHDT, YYEEEE. Trimming cost V 5 bases and J 9 bases; bases outside gene matches: 8. The DNA for the CDR3 is TGTGCCAGCAGTCCGGGACTAGCGGGATCAGTTGAGCAGTTCTTC. Protein sequence: CASSPGLAGSVEQFF.

V gene TRBV7-3 combines with J gene TRBJ2-2; 9 positions match TRBD2. Trimming removed 5 bases from V and 2 bases from J; junction bases left unmatched: 3. Looked up from germline, CDR1 is SGHTA and CDR2 is FQGTGA. CDR3 length equals 15 residues. In DNA form, the CDR3 reads TGTGCCAGCAGCCCGGGACTAGCTAACACCGGGGAGCTGTTTTTT. This encodes CASSPGLANTGELFF.

V usage is TRBV7-9 and J usage is TRBJ2-7; 9 positions agree with TRBD1. V lost 4 bases and J lost 6; bases outside the gene matches: 16. This CDR3 spans 17 amino acids. CDR1 SEHNR and CDR2 FQNEAQ come from the germline V gene (reference sequence). The CDR3 DNA follows: TGTGCCAGCAGCTCAACGGGACAGGGAACGGTTAAGGGCGAGCAGTACTTC. Protein sequence: CASSSTGQGTVKGEQYF.

This clone was found a few times. V and J are TRBV5-1 and TRBJ2-5; tentatively, D is TRBD2 (5 bases). Trimming pared 5 bases from V and 1 base from J, leaving 9 bases between. Germline V gene sequence: CDR1 SGHRS, CDR2 YFSETQ. The CDR3 has 13 amino acids. The CDR3 region is CASRRGTQETQYF. CDR3 DNA sequence: TGCGCCAGCAGACGGGGTACCCAAGAGACCCAGTACTTC.

This rearrangement joins TRBV7-8 to TRBJ2-3, with D tentatively TRBD1 (6 bases). This CDR3 contains 12 residues. Looked up from germline, CDR1 is SGHVS and CDR2 is FQNEAQ. V lost 5 bases, J lost 10 bases, and 13 bases lay in between. DNA of the CDR3: TGTGCCAGCAGCCCAAGACAGGAAGCGCAGTATTTT. Translated: CASSPRQEAQYF. The whole variable domain, remainder taken from reference TRBV7-8 and TRBJ2-3, is GAGVSQSPRYKVAKRGQDVALRCDPISGHVSLFWYQQALGQGPEFLTYFQNEAQLDKSGLPSDRFFAERPEGSVSTLKIQRTQQEDSAVYLCASSPRQEAQYFGPGTRLTVL.

This clone was counted between two and nine times. This chain joins TRBV29-1 and TRBJ1-1; D uncertain. Trimming removed 4 bases at V and 1 base at J, with 10 bases between. Germline V gene sequence: CDR1 SQVTM, CDR2 ANQGSEA. The CDR3 is made up of 13 amino acids. The CDR3 coding sequence is TGCAGCGTTGCGAAGAGGGAGAACACTGAAGCTTTCTTT. This codes for CSVAKRENTEAFF. The full variable domain, in which reference TRBV29-1 and TRBJ1-1 provide the parts outside the CDR3, is SAVISQKPSRDICQRGTSLTIQCQVDSQVTMMFWYRQQPGQSLTLIATANQGSEATYESGFVIDKFPISRPNLTFSTLTVSNMSPEDSSIYLCSVAKRENTEAFFGQGTRLTVV.

The genes are TRBV4-3 and TRBJ2-3; D unclear. This CDR3 region has 14 residues. The V gene's germline CDR1 is LGHNA and CDR2 YSLEER. V dropped 0 bases and J dropped 6 bases, with 10 bases sitting between them. CDR3 region: CASSQEISADTQYF. CDR3 in DNA: TGCGCCAGCAGCCAAGAAATCTCGGCGGATACGCAGTATTTT.

This clone was seen more than once but under ten times. The chain's CDR3 is CASSRPLRQGWYEQYF. As DNA, the CDR3 is TGTGCCAGCAGCCGACCCCTACGACAGGGGTGGTACGAGCAGTACTTC. V and J are TRBV28 and TRBJ2-7, with 8 bases fitting TRBD1. Germline assignment: CDR1 MDHEN and CDR2 SYDVKM. J gave up 4 bases and V 6 bases, and 14 bases lay outside the gene matches. The CDR3 is 16 residues long. The variable domain in full, completed from reference TRBV28 and TRBJ2-7, reads DVKVTQSSRYLVKRTGEKVFLECVQDMDHENMFWYRQDPGLGLRLIYFSYDVKMKEKGDIPEGYSVSREKKERFSLILESASTNQTSMYLCASSRPLRQGWYEQYFGPGTRLTVT.

Only a few counts were recorded for this clone. The gene calls are TRBV30 and TRBJ2-7; no firm D call. The CDR3 extends over 15 amino acids. Trimming took 5 bases from V and 2 from J, leaving 19 bases between them. The V gene's germline CDR1 is GTSNPN and CDR2 SVGIG (reference sequence). The CDR3 region has the DNA TGTGCCTGGGACGAAAGAACTCGTCGGACCTACGAGCAGTACTTC. This gives the protein CAWDERTRRTYEQYF.

V gene TRBV6-5 combines with J gene TRBJ2-3; a possible D gene is TRBD2 (6 bases). Deletions cut 4 bases from V and 10 bases from J, with 15 bases between. The CDR3 is made up of 13 amino acids. Germline CDR1 MNHEY, CDR2 SVGAGI. The CDR3 here is CASSSFAGIAQYF. The CDR3 DNA follows: TGTGCCAGCAGTTCCTTCGCGGGGATTGCGCAGTATTTT.

The table lists this clone with a few counts. This chain joins TRBV28 and TRBJ1-2, with TRBD1 identical over 8 bases. The V segment lost 6 bases and the J segment 4 bases; nucleotides outside the gene matches: 4. This CDR3 is 13 amino acids long. Germline lookup yields CDR1 MDHEN and CDR2 SYDVKM. The CDR3 loop reads CASRTGTGYGYTF. The CDR3 DNA sequence: TGTGCCAGCAGAACCGGGACAGGCTATGGCTACACCTTC.

This clone was detected only a few times. J is TRBJ2-3 and V is TRBV28; no definite D call. The CDR3 sequence is 14 residues long. V gave up 4 bases and J gave up 2 bases, with 10 bases separating them. CDR1 and CDR2 from the germline V gene are MDHEN and SYDVKM. The CDR3 region is CASSYLGATDTQYF. The CDR3 region has the DNA TGTGCCAGCAGTTATTTGGGTGCCACAGATACGCAGTATTTT.

This clone has at least ten counts. The rearrangement uses TRBV7-2 and TRBJ2-3; possibly TRBD1 for D (6 bases). Trimming took off 5 bases at V and 0 bases at J, with 9 bases between the two ends. Germline V lookup: CDR1 SGHTA, CDR2 FQGNSA. This CDR3 region has 14 residues. Here the CDR3 reads CASSPGASTDTQYF. The CDR3 DNA reads as TGTGCCAGCAGCCCAGGGGCTAGCACAGATACGCAGTATTTT.

The chain links TRBV29-1 to TRBJ2-1; 10 nucleotides match TRBD2. This CDR3 has 17 amino acids. The V segment lost 7 bases and the J segment 7 bases; nucleotides outside the gene matches: 19. The germline gives CDR1 SQVTM, CDR2 ANQGSEA. The CDR3 protein is CSGGGGGAGGPTNEQFF. In DNA form, the CDR3 reads TGCAGCGGGGGGGGAGGCGGAGCGGGAGGGCCGACGAATGAGCAGTTCTTC.

This chain connects TRBV7-2 to TRBJ2-7, with D unclear. Trimming left V 6 bases short and J 2 bases short, with 14 bases between. Germline V gene sequence: CDR1 SGHTA, CDR2 FQGNSA. The CDR3 length is 14 residues. The DNA for the CDR3 is TGTGCCAGCAGTTCTGCAGGTCCCGCCTACGAGCAGTACTTC. Protein sequence: CASSSAGPAYEQYF.

The chain has TRBV5-1 and TRBJ1-3; D is unresolved. The ends were cut back, 0 bases at V and 0 bases at J, with 13 bases in the middle. Germline V lookup: CDR1 SGHRS, CDR2 YFSETQ. The CDR3 covers 17 residues. The CDR3 region is CASSLDPAASSGNTIYF. In DNA form, the CDR3 reads TGCGCCAGCAGCTTGGACCCAGCCGCGAGCTCTGGAAACACCATATATTTT.

V and J are TRBV28 and TRBJ1-2; D call uncertain. V lost 6 bases and J 8 bases, leaving 13 bases between the germline ends. Per the germline V gene, CDR1 is MDHEN and CDR2 is SYDVKM. The CDR3 is 12 amino acids. The CDR3 DNA follows: TGTGCCAGCAGCACCCTAGTGGGGGGCTACACCTTC. Residues: CASSTLVGGYTF.

The sample holds one count of this clone. The chain has TRBV30 and TRBJ1-2; D uncertain. Germline V gene lookup returns CDR1 GTSNPN and CDR2 SVGIG (reference sequence). V was trimmed by 2 bases and J by 8 bases, leaving 12 bases between them. The CDR3 loop spans 12 amino acids. The CDR3 is CAWSPFGQGYTF. For the CDR3, the DNA is TGTGCCTGGAGTCCGTTTGGGCAAGGCTACACCTTC. Full variable domain (outside the CDR3, taken from reference TRBV30 and TRBJ1-2): SQTIHQWPATLVQPVGSPLSLECTVEGTSNPNLYWYRQAAGRGLQLLFYSVGIGQISSEVPQNLSASRPQDRQFILSSKKLLLSDSGFYLCAWSPFGQGYTFGSGTRLTVV.